The 17 T cell receptor beta chains in this list originate from one sample, sequenced in a study of shared clonotypes between healthy human individuals. The table came from immunoSEQ multiplex PCR; TCRdb's copy has only in-frame clones and leaves some out. This sample yields about 460,000 clones, of which about 74% are seen a single time; around 12% belongs to the top ten. What was sequenced was PBMCs. These receptors were collected from a woman aged 40 to 50 in good health. Some clones in this sample may be carry-over from other donors' samples.

As for this clone: Since a far larger clone is one base different, this is likely a read error. J is TRBJ2-5 and V is TRBV4-1; 11 bases map to TRBD2. This CDR3 contains 16 residues. Germline assignment: CDR1 MGHRA and CDR2 YSYEKL. After removal of 4 bases from V and 5 bases from J, the junction contained 9 bases not matched to a gene. The CDR3 loop reads CASSLVLSGRVETQYF. Here the CDR3 DNA reads TGCGCCAGCAGCCTCGTGCTTAGCGGGAGGGTGGAGACCCAGTACTTC.

V gene TRBV4-2 combines with J gene TRBJ1-2; no definite D call. There are 14 residues in the CDR3. V was cut by 0 bases and J by 6 bases, with 11 bases left in between. Germline V gives CDR1 LGHNA, CDR2 YNFKEQ. The CDR3 sequence is CASSQDRQVHGYTF. In DNA form, the CDR3 reads TGTGCCAGCAGCCAAGATCGCCAGGTCCATGGCTACACCTTC.

The V call is TRBV9, the J call TRBJ2-1; 9 bases match TRBD2. CDR3 size: 15 residues. CDR1 is SGDLS, CDR2 YYNGEE, per germline. V gave up 3 bases and J gave up 0 bases; unmatched junction bases: 1. CDR3: CASSASGISYNEQFF. CDR3 coding DNA: TGTGCCAGCAGCGCTAGCGGGATCTCCTACAATGAGCAGTTCTTC.

The rearrangement joins TRBV30 to TRBJ2-1; 9 bases are a match to TRBD1. The germline gives CDR1 GTSNPN, CDR2 SVGIG (reference sequence). The CDR3 extends over 14 amino acids. Trimming at V came to 1 base and at J to 8 bases, leaving 6 bases not matched to a gene. CDR3 amino acids: CAWSAGTGWHEQFF. The CDR3, as DNA: TGTGCCTGGAGTGCCGGGACAGGGTGGCATGAGCAGTTCTTC.

The genes are TRBV30 and TRBJ1-6; D uncertain. Trimming shortened V by 4 bases and J by 9 bases, and 13 bases separated the two germline ends. The CDR3 totals 13 residues. Germline loops: CDR1 GTSNPN, CDR2 SVGIG (reference sequence). The CDR3 DNA reads as TGTGCCTGGAATAGGGTGGGTACTTCACCCCTCCACTTT. It is translated as CAWNRVGTSPLHF.

This rearrangement joins TRBV28 to TRBJ1-5; D might be TRBD1 (6 bases). In germline, CDR1 is MDHEN, CDR2 SYDVKM. The CDR3 runs 16 residues. Trimming shortened V by 6 bases and J by 2 bases, and 17 bases separated the two germline ends. The CDR3, as DNA: TGTGCCAGCAGAACTAGACCGGGACACGGCAATCAGCCCCAGCATTTT. Translated, it gives CASRTRPGHGNQPQHF.

Ten or more counts support this clone. In the same sample, other DNA sequences code for this CDR3. The genes are TRBV6-4 and TRBJ1-6; the D is unclear. With 3 bases removed from V and 9 bases from J, the gap between germline ends came to 9 bases. The CDR3 covers 13 residues. The germline V gene has CDR1 MRHNA and CDR2 SNTAGT. In nucleotides, the CDR3 is TGTGCCAGCAGTGAAGGTGCCGTTTCACCCCTCCACTTT. This gives the protein CASSEGAVSPLHF.

V is TRBV7-3 and J is TRBJ2-1; 10 bases align to TRBD2. CDR3 size: 15 residues. With V trimmed by 5 bases and J by 9 bases, 10 bases remained unmatched. The V gene's germline CDR1 is SGHTA and CDR2 FQGTGA. The DNA for the CDR3 is TGTGCCAGCAGCACTCCTAGCGGGAGAGCCTTTGAGCAGTTCTTC. This sequence encodes CASSTPSGRAFEQFF. The entire variable domain, with the rest obtained from reference TRBV7-3 and TRBJ2-1, is as follows: GAGVSQTPSNKVTEKGKYVELRCDPISGHTALYWYRQSLGQGPEFLIYFQGTGAADDSGLPNDRFFAVRPEGSVSTLKIQRTERGDSAVYLCASSTPSGRAFEQFFGPGTRLTVL.

V gene TRBV7-3 combines with J gene TRBJ2-1; 8 bases align to TRBD2. V was clipped by 5 bases and J by 6 bases; unmatched bases: 6. The CDR3 has 14 amino acids. CDR1 and CDR2 from the germline V gene are SGHTA and FQGTGA. CDR3 nucleotides: TGTGCCAGCAGCCCAGACGGGAGGGTCAATGAGCAGTTCTTC. Its protein is CASSPDGRVNEQFF.

This clone was recorded many times. This sequence joins TRBV4-1 and TRBJ2-1; the D gene is possibly TRBD2 (6 bases). Looked up from germline, CDR1 is MGHRA and CDR2 is YSYEKL. V gave up 8 bases and J gave up 7 bases, with 24 bases separating them. The CDR3 is 16 residues long. This chain's CDR3 is CASGERGGARWNEQFF. In nucleotides, the CDR3 is TGCGCCAGCGGTGAAAGGGGAGGCGCACGGTGGAATGAGCAGTTCTTC.

The sample holds many counts of this clone. The chain has TRBV7-9 and TRBJ2-1, with D possibly TRBD2 on 6 matching bases. In germline, CDR1 is SEHNR, CDR2 FQNEAQ (reference sequence). This CDR3 is built from 15 residues. V lost 7 bases and J lost 9, with 22 bases in between. The CDR3: CASTPGVELKSEQFF. CDR3 bases: TGTGCCAGCACCCCGGGGGTGGAACTAAAATCTGAGCAGTTCTTC.

Ten or more counts support this clone. CDR3 amino acids: CASSGGQGHTDTQYF. The CDR3 region has the DNA TGCGCCAGCAGTGGGGGACAGGGACACACAGATACGCAGTATTTT. V is TRBV10-1 and J is TRBJ2-3; 9 bases fit TRBD1. Trimming at V came to 4 bases and at J to 2 bases, leaving 4 bases not matched to a gene. The germline gives CDR1 WNHNN, CDR2 SYGVQD (reference sequence). CDR3 size: 15 residues.

This rearrangement joins TRBV6-6 to TRBJ2-3; no clear D. The germline V gene encodes CDR1 MNHNY and CDR2 SVGAGI (reference sequence). This CDR3 region has 14 residues. Trimming pared 6 bases from V and 0 bases from J, leaving 10 bases between. The chain's CDR3 is CASRTPWSTDTQYF. Written as DNA, the CDR3 is TGTGCCAGCAGGACCCCGTGGAGCACAGATACGCAGTATTTT.

The V call is TRBV10-3, the J call TRBJ1-5; D perhaps matches TRBD1 (6 bases). Per germline, CDR1 ENHRY and CDR2 SYGVKD. Trimming removed 0 bases from V and 4 bases from J, with 10 bases in between. The CDR3 loop spans 15 amino acids. The CDR3 region is CAISESGQGNQPQHF. As DNA, the CDR3 is TGTGCCATCAGTGAGTCGGGGCAGGGGAATCAGCCCCAGCATTTT.

This clone appeared once. V and J are TRBV9 and TRBJ2-7, with D possibly being TRBD2 (6 bases). The CDR3 is 14 amino acids. Germline V lookup: CDR1 SGDLS, CDR2 YYNGEE. V gave up 1 base and J gave up 3 bases, with 11 bases separating them. CDR3 nucleotides: TGTGCCAGCAGCGTAAACGCGCGGGACTACGAGCAGTACTTC. This codes for CASSVNARDYEQYF.

The chain couples TRBV28 to TRBJ2-3; TRBD2 matches 7 bases. V shed 0 bases, J shed 1 base, and the junction held 4 bases outside the gene matches. The CDR3 totals 16 residues. The germline V gene has CDR1 MDHEN and CDR2 SYDVKM. The CDR3 loop reads CASSLWMAGGTDTQYF. The CDR3, as DNA: TGTGCCAGCAGTTTATGGATGGCGGGAGGCACAGATACGCAGTATTTT.

Notes on this clone: This is likely an artifact of a read error, given a far larger clone one base away. J is TRBJ1-1 and V is TRBV28, with D uncertain. The ends were cut back, 7 bases at V and 11 bases at J, with 17 bases in the middle. Germline V CDR1 and CDR2: MDHEN, SYDVKM. The CDR3 covers 12 residues. This CDR3 is CASNFLASVAFF. The DNA of the CDR3 is TGTGCCAGCAATTTTTTAGCGTCCGTGGCTTTCTTT.